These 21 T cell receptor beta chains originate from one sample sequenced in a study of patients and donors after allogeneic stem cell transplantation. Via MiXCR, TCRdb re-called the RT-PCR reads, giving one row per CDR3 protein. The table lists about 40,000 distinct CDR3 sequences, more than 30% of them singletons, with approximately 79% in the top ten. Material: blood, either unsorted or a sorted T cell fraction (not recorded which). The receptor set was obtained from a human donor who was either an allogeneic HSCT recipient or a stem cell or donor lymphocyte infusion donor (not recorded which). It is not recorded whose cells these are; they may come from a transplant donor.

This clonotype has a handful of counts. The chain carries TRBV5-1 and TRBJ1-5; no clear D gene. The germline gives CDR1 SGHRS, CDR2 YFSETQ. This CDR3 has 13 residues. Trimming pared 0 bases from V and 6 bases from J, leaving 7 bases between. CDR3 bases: TGCGCCAGCAGCTTGGGATGGGGTCAGCCCCAGCATTTT. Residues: CASSLGWGQPQHF.

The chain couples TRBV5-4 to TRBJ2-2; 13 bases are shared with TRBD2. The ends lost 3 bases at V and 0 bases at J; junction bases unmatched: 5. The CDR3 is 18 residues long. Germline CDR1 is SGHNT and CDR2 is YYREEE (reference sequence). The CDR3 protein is CASSYSGLAGANTGELFF. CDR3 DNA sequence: TGTGCCAGCAGCTACTCAGGACTAGCGGGAGCGAACACCGGGGAGCTGTTTTTT. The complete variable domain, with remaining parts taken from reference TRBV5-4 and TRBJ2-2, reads ETGVTQSPTHLIKTRGQQVTLRCSSQSGHNTVSWYQQALGQGPQFIFQYYREEENGRGNFPPRFSGLQFPNYSSELNVNALELDDSALYLCASSYSGLAGANTGELFFGEGSRLTVL.

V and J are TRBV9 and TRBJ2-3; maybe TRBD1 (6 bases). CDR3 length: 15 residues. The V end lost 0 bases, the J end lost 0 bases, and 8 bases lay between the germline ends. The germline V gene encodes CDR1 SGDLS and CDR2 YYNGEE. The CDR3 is CASSVEGHSTDTQYF. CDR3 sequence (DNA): TGTGCCAGCAGCGTAGAGGGACACAGCACAGATACGCAGTATTTT.

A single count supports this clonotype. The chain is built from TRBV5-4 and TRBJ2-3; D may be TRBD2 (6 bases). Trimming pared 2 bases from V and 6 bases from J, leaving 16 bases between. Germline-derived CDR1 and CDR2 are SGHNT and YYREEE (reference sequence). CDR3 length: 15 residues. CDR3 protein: CASSFLTGGIDTQYF. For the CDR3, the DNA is TGTGCCAGCAGCTTCCTGACTGGCGGGATTGATACGCAGTATTTT.

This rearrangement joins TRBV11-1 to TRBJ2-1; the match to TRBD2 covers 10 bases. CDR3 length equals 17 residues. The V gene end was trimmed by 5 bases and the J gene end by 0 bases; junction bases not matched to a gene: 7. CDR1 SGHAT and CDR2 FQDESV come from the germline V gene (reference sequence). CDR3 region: CASSHWASGSSYNEQFF. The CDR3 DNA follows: TGTGCCAGCAGCCATTGGGCTAGCGGGAGCTCCTACAATGAGCAGTTCTTC.

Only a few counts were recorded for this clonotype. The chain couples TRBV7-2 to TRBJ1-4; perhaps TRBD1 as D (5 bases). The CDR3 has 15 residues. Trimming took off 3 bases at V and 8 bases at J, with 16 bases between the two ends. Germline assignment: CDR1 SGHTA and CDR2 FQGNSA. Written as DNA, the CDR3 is TGTGCCAGCAGCTTCGGGTCAGGGTTGGGAGAAAAACTGTTTTTT. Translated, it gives CASSFGSGLGEKLFF.

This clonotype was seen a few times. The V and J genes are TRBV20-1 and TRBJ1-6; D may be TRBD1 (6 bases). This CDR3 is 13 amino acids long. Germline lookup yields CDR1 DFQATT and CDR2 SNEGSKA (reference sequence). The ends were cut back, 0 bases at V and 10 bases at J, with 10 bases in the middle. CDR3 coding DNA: TGCAGTGCTAGAGATCCAGGGGCGTCACCCCTCCACTTT. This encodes CSARDPGASPLHF.

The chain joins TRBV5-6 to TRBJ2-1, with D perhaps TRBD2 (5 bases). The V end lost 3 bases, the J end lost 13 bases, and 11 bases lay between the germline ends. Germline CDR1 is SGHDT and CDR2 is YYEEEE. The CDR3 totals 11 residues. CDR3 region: CASSSTGIQFF. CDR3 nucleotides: TGTGCCAGCAGCTCTACGGGAATCCAGTTCTTC.

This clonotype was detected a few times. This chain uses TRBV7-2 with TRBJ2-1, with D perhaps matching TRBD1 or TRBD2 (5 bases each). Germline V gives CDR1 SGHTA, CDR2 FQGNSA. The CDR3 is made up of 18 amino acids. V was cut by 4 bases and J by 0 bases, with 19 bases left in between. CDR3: CASSSFPGRLSSYNEQFF. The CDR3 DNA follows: TGTGCCAGCAGCTCTTTTCCGGGACGGCTGAGCTCCTACAATGAGCAGTTCTTC.

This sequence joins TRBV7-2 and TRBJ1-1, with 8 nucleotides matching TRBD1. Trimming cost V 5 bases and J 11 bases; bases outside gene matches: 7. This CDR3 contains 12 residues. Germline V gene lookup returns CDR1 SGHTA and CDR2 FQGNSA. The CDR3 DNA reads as TGTGCCAGCAGCATGGACAGGGCCGAGGCTTTCTTT. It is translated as CASSMDRAEAFF.

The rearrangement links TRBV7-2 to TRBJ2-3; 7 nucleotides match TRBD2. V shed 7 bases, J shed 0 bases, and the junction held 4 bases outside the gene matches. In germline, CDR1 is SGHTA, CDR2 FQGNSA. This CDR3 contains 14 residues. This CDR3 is CASTVRGSTDTQYF. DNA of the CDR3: TGTGCCAGCACGGTGCGGGGGAGCACAGATACGCAGTATTTT.

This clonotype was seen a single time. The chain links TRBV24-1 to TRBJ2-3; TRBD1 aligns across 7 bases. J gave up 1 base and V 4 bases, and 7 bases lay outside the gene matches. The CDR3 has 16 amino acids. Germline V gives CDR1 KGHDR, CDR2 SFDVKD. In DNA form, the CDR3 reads TGTGCCACCAGTGAACCCACAGGGGAACGCACAGATACGCAGTATTTT. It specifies CATSEPTGERTDTQYF.

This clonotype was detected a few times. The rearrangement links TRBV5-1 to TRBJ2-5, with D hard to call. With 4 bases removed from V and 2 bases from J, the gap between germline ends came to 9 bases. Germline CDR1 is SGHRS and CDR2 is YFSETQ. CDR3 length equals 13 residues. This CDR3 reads CASSTTGQETQYF. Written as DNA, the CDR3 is TGCGCCAGCAGCACTACTGGTCAAGAGACCCAGTACTTC.

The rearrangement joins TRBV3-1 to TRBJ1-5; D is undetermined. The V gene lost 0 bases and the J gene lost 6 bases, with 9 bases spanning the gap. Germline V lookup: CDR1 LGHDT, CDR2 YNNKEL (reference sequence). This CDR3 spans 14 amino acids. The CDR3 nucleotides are TGTGCCAGCAGCCAAGAGAGGGAAGGTCAGCCCCAGCATTTT. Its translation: CASSQEREGQPQHF.

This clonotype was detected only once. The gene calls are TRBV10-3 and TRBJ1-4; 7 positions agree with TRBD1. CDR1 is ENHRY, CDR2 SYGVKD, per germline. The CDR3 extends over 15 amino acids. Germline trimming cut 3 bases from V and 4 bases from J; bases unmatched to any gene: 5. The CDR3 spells CAISDPTGFNEKLFF. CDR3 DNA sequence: TGTGCCATCAGTGACCCGACAGGGTTTAATGAAAAACTGTTTTTT.

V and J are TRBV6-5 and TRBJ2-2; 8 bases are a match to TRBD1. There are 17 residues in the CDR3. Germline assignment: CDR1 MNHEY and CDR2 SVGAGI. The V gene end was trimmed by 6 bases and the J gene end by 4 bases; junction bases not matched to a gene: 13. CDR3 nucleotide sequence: TGTGCCAGCAGCTCACCCAGGGGGCGCCGAGCCACCGGGGAGCTGTTTTTT. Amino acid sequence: CASSSPRGRRATGELFF.

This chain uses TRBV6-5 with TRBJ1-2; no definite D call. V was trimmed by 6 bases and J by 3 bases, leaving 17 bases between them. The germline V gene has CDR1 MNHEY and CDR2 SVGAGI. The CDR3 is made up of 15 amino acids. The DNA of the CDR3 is TGTGCCAGCAGAAGCCCGCCGGCAGACCACTATGGCTACACCTTC. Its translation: CASRSPPADHYGYTF.

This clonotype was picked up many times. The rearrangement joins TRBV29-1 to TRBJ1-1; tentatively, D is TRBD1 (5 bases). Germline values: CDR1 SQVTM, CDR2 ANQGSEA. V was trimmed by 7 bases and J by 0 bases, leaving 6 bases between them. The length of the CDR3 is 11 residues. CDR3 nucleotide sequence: TGCAGCGAGACAGTGAACACTGAAGCTTTCTTT. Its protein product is CSETVNTEAFF.

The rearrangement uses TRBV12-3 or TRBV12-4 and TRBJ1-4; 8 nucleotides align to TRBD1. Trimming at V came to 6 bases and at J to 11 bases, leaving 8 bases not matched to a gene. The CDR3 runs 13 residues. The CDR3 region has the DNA TGTGCCAGCAGGCTGACAGGGGAAGCGAAACTGTTTTTT. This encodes CASRLTGEAKLFF.

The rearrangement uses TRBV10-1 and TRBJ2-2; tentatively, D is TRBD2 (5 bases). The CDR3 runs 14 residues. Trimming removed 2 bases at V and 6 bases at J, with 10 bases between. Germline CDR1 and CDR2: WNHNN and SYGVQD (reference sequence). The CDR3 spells CASSENLRAGELFF. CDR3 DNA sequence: TGCGCCAGCAGTGAGAATTTGAGGGCCGGGGAGCTGTTTTTT.

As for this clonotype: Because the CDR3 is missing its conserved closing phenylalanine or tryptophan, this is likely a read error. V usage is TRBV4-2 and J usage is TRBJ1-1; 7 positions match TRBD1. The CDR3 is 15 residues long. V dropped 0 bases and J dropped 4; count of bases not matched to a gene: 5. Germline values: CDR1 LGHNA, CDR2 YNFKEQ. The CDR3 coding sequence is TGTGCCAGCAGCCAAGAACCCGACAGGGTCACTGAAGCTTTCTTG. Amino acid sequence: CASSQEPDRVTEAFL.